The present entry profiles one TCR beta chain with its context. TCRdb fed the 5' RACE reads into MiXCR, producing one record per CDR3 protein. The data hold 140,000 to 150,000 distinct CDR3 sequences, with roughly 21% observed a single time. The sample belongs to a study of T-cell memory formation after mild COVID-19. Unmatched junction bases numbered 9, after V lost 0 bases and J lost 1 base. The CDR3 covers 20 residues. Sequenced input: PBMCs or a T cell subset sorted from them (not recorded which). This sequence originates from an adult woman who had mild COVID-19 (a few samples of this study predate the infection). Cell type and time point are not known. The chain employs TRBV12-3 or TRBV12-4 and TRBJ2-2, with 12 bases aligning to TRBD2. CDR3 nucleotide sequence: TGTGCCAGCAGTTTAGCCGCCAGAGGACTAGCGGGGTTGAACACCGGGGAGCTGTTTTTT. Its translation is CASSLAARGLAGLNTGELFF.